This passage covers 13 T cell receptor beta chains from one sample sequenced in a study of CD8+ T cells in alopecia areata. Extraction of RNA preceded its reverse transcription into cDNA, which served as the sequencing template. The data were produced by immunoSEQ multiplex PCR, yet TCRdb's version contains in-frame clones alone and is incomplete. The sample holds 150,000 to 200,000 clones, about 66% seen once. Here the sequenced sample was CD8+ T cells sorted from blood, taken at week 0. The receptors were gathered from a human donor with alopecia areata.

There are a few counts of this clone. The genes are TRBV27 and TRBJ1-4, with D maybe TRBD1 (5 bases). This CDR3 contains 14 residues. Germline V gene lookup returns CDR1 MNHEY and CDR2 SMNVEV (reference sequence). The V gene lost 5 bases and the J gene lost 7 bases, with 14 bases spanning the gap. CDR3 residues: CASSRGMVGEKLFF. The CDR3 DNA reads TGTGCCAGCAGTCGGGGCATGGTGGGTGAAAAACTGTTTTTT.

This CDR3 is CAIRMGPLGETQYF. The CDR3 DNA sequence: TGTGCCATCAGGATGGGACCGCTGGGAGAGACCCAGTACTTC. This chain uses TRBV10-3 with TRBJ2-5; possibly TRBD1 or TRBD2 for D (5 bases each). The CDR3 loop spans 14 amino acids. Germline V gene data show CDR1 as ENHRY and CDR2 as SYGVKD. Trimming shortened V by 6 bases and J by 4 bases, and 15 bases separated the two germline ends.

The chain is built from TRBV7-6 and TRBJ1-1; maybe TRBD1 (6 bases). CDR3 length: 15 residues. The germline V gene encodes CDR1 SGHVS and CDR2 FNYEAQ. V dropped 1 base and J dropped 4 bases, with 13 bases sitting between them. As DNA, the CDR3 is TGTGCCAGCAGCTTAGGACAAGGGGGGGTCACTGAAGCTTTCTTT. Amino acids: CASSLGQGGVTEAFF.

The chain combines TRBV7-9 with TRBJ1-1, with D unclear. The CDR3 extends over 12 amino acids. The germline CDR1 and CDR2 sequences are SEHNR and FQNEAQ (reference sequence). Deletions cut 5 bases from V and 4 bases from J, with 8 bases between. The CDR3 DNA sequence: TGTGCCAGCAGCATCACTGCCACTGAAGCTTTCTTT. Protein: CASSITATEAFF.

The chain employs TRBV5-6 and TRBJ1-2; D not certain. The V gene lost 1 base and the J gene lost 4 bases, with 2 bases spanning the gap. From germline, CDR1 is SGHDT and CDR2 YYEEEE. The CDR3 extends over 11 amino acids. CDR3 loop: CASSLSYGYTF. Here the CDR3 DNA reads TGTGCCAGCAGCTTGAGCTATGGCTACACCTTC.

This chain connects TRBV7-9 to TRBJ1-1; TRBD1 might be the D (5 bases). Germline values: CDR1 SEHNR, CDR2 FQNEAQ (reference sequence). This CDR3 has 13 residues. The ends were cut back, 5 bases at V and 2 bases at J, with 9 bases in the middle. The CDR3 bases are TGTGCCAGCAGCCTCGACAGTAACACTGAAGCTTTCTTT. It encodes CASSLDSNTEAFF.

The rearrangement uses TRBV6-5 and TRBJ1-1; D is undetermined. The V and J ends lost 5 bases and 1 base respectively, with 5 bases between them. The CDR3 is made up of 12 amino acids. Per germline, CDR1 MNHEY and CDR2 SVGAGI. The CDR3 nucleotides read TGTGCCAGCAGTGCCCAGAACACTGAAGCTTTCTTT. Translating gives CASSAQNTEAFF.

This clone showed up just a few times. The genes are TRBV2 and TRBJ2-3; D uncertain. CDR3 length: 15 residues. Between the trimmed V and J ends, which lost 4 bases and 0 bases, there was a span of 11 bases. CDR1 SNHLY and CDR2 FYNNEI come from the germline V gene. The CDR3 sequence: CASSVDQISTDTQYF. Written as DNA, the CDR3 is TGTGCCAGCAGTGTTGACCAAATCAGCACAGATACGCAGTATTTT.

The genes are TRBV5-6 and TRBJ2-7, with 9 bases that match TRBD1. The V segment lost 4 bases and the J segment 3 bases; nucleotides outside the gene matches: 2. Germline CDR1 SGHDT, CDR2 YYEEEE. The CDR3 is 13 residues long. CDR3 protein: CASSTGQGYEQYF. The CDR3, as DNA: TGTGCCAGCAGCACGGGACAGGGCTACGAGCAGTACTTC.

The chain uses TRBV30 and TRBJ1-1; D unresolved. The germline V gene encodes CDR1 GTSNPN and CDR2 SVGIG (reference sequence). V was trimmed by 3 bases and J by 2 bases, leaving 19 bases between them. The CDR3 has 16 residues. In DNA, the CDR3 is TGTGCCTGGAGGTCCCTGGAACCGGGCTTTAACACTGAAGCTTTCTTT. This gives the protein CAWRSLEPGFNTEAFF.

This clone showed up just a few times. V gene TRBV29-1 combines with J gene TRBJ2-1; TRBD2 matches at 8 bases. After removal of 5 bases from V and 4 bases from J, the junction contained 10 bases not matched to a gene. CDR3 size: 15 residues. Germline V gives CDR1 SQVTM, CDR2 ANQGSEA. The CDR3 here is CSVWLFSGEYNEQFF. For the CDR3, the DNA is TGCAGCGTTTGGCTTTTTAGCGGGGAATACAATGAGCAGTTCTTC.

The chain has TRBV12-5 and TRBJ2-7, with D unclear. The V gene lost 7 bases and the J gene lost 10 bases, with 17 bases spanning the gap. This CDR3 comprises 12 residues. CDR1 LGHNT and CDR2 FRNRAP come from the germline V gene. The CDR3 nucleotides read TGTGCTAGTGCGCCTCACCTGGGCCTTCAGTACTTC. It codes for CASAPHLGLQYF.

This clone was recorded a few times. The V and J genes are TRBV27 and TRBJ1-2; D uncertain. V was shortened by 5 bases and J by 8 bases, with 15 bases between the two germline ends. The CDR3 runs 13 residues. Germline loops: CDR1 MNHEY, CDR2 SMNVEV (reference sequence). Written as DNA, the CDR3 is TGTGCCAGCAGTCCCTCCAACCTCGGAGGCTACACCTTC. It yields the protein CASSPSNLGGYTF.